Presented here are 7 T cell receptor beta chains from one specimen sequenced in a study of T-cell memory formation after mild COVID-19. MiXCR was run by TCRdb on the 5' RACE reads, yielding one entry per CDR3 protein. The sample has under 650,000 distinct CDR3 sequences, approximately 19% seen once. Sequenced: PBMCs or a T cell subset sorted from them (not recorded which). Every receptor here comes from an adult woman who had mild COVID-19 (a few samples of this study predate the infection). Cell type and time point are not known.

This clonotype showed up just a few times. This rearrangement joins TRBV7-2 to TRBJ1-5, with 7 bases that match TRBD1. This CDR3 has 16 residues. The V gene end was trimmed by 4 bases and the J gene end by 4 bases; junction bases not matched to a gene: 10. In germline, CDR1 is SGHTA, CDR2 FQGNSA. The CDR3 DNA reads as TGTGCCAGCAGCTCGGACAGGTTTGGGAGAAATCAGCCCCAGCATTTT. Protein sequence: CASSSDRFGRNQPQHF.

A few counts support this clonotype. The chain has TRBV5-4 and TRBJ2-7; tentative D call: TRBD1 (6 bases). The CDR3 sequence is 16 residues long. The V end lost 4 bases, the J end lost 0 bases, and 17 bases lay between the germline ends. Germline assignment: CDR1 SGHNT and CDR2 YYREEE (reference sequence). This chain's CDR3 is CASSLGAADSSYEQYF. The CDR3 bases are TGTGCCAGCAGCCTGGGGGCGGCGGATAGCTCCTACGAGCAGTACTTC.

The chain joins TRBV20-1 to TRBJ2-5, with a tentative D call TRBD2 (6 bases). The germline gives CDR1 DFQATT, CDR2 SNEGSKA (reference sequence). Trimming left V 6 bases short and J 1 base short, with 15 bases between. The CDR3 is 14 residues long. This chain's CDR3 is CSALRGYTQETQYF. CDR3 in DNA: TGCAGTGCCCTGCGGGGATATACCCAAGAGACCCAGTACTTC.

This clonotype was found many times. A junction boundary mismatches the germline segment, possibly from a read error. The chain recombines TRBV4-1 with TRBJ2-2, with D hard to call. Germline CDR1 is MGHRA and CDR2 is YSYEKL. This CDR3 comprises 12 residues. The DNA for the CDR3 is TGTGCCAGCAGTCAAAGCACCGGGGAGCTGTTTTTT. Amino acids: CASSQSTGELFF.

In this sample, this clonotype turned up a few times. The chain links TRBV6-5 to TRBJ2-1; either TRBD1 or TRBD2 may supply D (6 bases each). The germline V and J ends were trimmed by 7 bases and 2 bases, with 15 bases remaining between them. In germline, CDR1 is MNHEY, CDR2 SVGAGI. The CDR3 loop spans 15 amino acids. CDR3 sequence reads: CASNQGRGPYNEQFF. The CDR3 DNA follows: TGTGCCAGCAACCAGGGGCGGGGACCCTACAATGAGCAGTTCTTC.

J is TRBJ1-1 and V is TRBV4-2; 9 bases align to TRBD1. Germline-derived CDR1 and CDR2 are LGHNA and YNFKEQ. The CDR3 spans 15 residues. Trimming cost V 2 bases and J 4 bases; bases outside gene matches: 5. CDR3 nucleotide sequence: TGTGCCAGCAGCCAACCGGGACAGGGTTCCACTGAAGCTTTCTTT. Translation gives CASSQPGQGSTEAFF.

This sequence joins TRBV7-3 and TRBJ2-5; a possible D gene is TRBD2 (5 bases). V lost 2 bases, J lost 2 bases, and 15 bases lay in between. From germline, CDR1 is SGHTA and CDR2 FQGTGA. This CDR3 region has 16 residues. CDR3 loop: CASSLLGNTEQETQYF. The CDR3 DNA follows: TGTGCCAGCAGCTTACTCGGGAACACCGAACAAGAGACCCAGTACTTC.